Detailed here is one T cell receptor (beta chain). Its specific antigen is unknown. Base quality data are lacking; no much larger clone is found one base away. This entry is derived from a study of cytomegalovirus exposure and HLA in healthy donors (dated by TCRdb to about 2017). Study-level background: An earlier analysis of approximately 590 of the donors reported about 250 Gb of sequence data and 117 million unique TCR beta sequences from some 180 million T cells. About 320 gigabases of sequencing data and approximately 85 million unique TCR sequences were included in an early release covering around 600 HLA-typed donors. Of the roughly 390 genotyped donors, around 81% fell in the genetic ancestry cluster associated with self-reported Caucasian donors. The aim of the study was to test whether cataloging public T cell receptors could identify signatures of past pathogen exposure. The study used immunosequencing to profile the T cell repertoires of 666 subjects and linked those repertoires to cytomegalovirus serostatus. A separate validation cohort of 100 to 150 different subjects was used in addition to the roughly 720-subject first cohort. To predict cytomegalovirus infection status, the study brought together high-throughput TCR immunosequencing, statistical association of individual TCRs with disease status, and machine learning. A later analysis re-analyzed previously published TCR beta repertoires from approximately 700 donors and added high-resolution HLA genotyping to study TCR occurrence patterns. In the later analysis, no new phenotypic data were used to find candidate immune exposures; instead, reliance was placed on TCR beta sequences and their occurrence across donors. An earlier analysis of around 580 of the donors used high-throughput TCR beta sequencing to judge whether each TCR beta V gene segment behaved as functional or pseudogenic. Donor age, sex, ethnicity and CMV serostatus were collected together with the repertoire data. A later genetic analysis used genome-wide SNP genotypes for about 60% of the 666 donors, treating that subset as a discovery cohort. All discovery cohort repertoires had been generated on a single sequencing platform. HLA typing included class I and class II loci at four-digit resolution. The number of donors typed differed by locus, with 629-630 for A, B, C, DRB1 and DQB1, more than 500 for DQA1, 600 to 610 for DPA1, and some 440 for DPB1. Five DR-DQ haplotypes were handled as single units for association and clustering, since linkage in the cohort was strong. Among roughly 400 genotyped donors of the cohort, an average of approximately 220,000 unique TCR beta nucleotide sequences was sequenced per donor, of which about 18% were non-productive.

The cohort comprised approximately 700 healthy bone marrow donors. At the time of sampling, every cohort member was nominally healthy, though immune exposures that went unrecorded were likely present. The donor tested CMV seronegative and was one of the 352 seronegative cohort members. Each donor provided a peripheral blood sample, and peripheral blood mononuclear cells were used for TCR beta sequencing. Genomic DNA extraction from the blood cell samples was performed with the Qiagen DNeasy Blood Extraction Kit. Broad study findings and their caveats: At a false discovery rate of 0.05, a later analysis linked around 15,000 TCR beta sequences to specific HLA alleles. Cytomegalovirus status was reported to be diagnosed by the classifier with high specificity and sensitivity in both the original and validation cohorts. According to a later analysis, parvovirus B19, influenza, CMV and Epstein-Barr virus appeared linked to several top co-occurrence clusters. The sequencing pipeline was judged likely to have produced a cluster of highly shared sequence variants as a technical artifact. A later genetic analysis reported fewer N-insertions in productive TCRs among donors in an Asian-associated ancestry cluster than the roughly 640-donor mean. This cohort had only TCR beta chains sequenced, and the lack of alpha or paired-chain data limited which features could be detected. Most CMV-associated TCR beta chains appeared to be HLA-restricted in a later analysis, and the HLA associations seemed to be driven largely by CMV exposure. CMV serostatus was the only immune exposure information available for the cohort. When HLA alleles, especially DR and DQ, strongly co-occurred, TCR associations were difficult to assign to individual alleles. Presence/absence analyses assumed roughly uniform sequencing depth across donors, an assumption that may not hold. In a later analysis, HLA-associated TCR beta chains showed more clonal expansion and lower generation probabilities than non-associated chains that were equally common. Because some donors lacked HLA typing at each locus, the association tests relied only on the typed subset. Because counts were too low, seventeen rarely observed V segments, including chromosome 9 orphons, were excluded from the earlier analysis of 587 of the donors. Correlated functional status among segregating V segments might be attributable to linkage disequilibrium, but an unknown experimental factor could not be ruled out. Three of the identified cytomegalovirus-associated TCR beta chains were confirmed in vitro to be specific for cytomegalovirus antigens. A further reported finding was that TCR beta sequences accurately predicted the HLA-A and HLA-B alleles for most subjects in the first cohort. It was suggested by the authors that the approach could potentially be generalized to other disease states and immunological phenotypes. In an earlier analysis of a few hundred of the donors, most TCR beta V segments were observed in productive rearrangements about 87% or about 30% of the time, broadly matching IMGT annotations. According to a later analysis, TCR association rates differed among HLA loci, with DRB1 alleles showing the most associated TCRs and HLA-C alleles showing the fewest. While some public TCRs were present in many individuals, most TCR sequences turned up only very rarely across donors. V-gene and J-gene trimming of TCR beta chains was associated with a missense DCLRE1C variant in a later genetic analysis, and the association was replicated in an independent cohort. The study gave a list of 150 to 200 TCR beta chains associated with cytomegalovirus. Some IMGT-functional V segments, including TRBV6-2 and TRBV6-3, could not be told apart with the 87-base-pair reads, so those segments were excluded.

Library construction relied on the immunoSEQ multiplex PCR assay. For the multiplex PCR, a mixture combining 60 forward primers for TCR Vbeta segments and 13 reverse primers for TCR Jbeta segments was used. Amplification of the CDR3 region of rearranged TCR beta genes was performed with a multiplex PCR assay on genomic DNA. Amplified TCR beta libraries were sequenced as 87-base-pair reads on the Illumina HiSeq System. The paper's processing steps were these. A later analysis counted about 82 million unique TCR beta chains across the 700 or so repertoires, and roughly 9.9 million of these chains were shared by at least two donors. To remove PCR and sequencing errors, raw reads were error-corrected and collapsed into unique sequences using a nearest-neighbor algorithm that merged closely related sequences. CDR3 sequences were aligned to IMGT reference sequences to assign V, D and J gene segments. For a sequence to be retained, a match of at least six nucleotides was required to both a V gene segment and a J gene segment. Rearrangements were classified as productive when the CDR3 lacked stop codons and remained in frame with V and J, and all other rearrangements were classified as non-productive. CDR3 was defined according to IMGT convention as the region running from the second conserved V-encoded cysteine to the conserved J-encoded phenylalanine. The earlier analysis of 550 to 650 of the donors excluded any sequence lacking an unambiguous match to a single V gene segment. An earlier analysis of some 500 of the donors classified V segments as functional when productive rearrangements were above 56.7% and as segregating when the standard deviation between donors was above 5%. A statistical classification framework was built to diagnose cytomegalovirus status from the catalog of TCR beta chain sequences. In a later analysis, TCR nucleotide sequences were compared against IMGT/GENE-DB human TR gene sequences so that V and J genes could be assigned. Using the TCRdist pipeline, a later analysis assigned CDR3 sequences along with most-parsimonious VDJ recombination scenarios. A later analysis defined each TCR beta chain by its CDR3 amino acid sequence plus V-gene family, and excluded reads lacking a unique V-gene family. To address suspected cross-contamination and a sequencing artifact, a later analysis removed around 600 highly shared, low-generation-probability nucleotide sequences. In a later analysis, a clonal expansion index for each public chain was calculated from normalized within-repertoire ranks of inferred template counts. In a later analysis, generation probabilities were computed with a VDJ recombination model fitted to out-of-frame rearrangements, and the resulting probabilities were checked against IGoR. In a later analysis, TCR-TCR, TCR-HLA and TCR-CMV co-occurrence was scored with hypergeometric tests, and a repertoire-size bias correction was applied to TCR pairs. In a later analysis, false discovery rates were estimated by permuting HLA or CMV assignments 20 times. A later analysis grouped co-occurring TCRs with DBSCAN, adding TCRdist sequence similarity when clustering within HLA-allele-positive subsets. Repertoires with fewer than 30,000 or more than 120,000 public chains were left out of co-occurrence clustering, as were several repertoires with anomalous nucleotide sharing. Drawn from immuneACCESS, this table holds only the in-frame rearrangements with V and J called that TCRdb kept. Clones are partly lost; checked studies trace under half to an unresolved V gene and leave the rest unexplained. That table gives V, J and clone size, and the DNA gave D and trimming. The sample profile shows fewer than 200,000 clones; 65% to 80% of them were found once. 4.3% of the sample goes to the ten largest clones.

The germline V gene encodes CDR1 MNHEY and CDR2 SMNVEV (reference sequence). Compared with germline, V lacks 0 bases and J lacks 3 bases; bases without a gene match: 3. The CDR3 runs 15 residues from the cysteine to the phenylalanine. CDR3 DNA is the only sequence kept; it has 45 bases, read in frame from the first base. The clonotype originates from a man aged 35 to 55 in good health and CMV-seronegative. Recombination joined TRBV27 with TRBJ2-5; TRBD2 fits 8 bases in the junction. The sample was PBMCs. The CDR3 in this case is CASSLSVAGKETQYF. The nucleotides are TGTGCCAGCAGTTTATCGGTAGCGGGGAAAGAGACCCAGTACTTC.